Each of the 29 T cell receptor beta chains below was sequenced from the same sample in a study of brain T cells in children with intractable seizures. Sequenced by immunoSEQ multiplex PCR; TCRdb stores in-frame clones only, minus some. The table has some 76,000 clones, approximately 94% seen once. Sequenced here: peripheral blood, sampled at surgery. Every receptor here comes from a boy in the first two years of life with tuberous sclerosis and intractable seizures.

This clone was observed a single time. This sequence joins TRBV27 and TRBJ2-7, with D unclear. V lost 4 bases and J lost 0, with 4 bases in between. Per the germline V gene, CDR1 is MNHEY and CDR2 is SMNVEV (reference sequence). The CDR3 length is 12 residues. CDR3 protein: CASSSSSYEQYF. CDR3 DNA sequence: TGTGCCAGCAGTTCCTCCTCCTACGAGCAGTACTTC.

The rearrangement joins TRBV6-5 to TRBJ1-2; possibly TRBD1 for D (5 bases). Germline V gene sequence: CDR1 MNHEY, CDR2 SVGAGI. The CDR3 consists of 16 residues. Trimming removed 0 bases from V and 5 bases from J, with 16 bases in between. The CDR3 bases are TGTGCCAGCAGTTACTCCTGGCAGGGATCAGAATATGGCTACACCTTC. Translated: CASSYSWQGSEYGYTF.

The chain uses TRBV27 and TRBJ2-2; 10 bases match TRBD1. The CDR3 length is 16 residues. Germline V CDR1 and CDR2: MNHEY, SMNVEV (reference sequence). Unmatched junction bases numbered 3, after V lost 1 base and J lost 4 bases. The CDR3 spells CASSLFWTGGTGELFF. In nucleotides, the CDR3 is TGTGCCAGCAGTTTATTTTGGACAGGGGGCACCGGGGAGCTGTTTTTT.

The chain couples TRBV20-1 to TRBJ1-1; D is unclear. V lost 7 bases and J 1 base, leaving 7 bases between the germline ends. The germline CDR1 and CDR2 sequences are DFQATT and SNEGSKA (reference sequence). The CDR3 totals 11 residues. DNA of the CDR3: TGCAGTGTGGGAAGGAACACTGAAGCTTTCTTT. Its translation is CSVGRNTEAFF.

The chain carries TRBV7-2 and TRBJ2-7; 10 bases match TRBD2. The length of the CDR3 is 15 residues. Trimming at V came to 3 bases and at J to 8 bases, leaving 10 bases not matched to a gene. Germline V lookup: CDR1 SGHTA, CDR2 FQGNSA. DNA for the CDR3: TGTGCCAGCAGCTTGGTAGCGGGAGGAGACCGCAAGCAGTACTTC. Encoded protein: CASSLVAGGDRKQYF. Supplemented by reference TRBV7-2 and TRBJ2-7, the full variable domain reads GAGVSQSPSNKVTEKGKDVELRCDPISGHTALYWYRQSLGQGLEFLIYFQGNSAPDKSGLPSDRFSAERTGGSVSTLTIQRTQQEDSAVYLCASSLVAGGDRKQYFGPGTRLTVT.

V and J are TRBV6-2 or TRBV6-3 and TRBJ1-1; D not resolved. Germline loops: CDR1 MNHEY, CDR2 SVGEGT. V was cut by 0 bases and J by 4 bases, with 9 bases left in between. The CDR3 has 14 amino acids. The CDR3 bases are TGTGCCAGCAGTTACTCGAGGTGGGGCACTGAAGCTTTCTTT. Its protein product is CASSYSRWGTEAFF.

The chain carries TRBV5-6 and TRBJ2-4; TRBD1 or TRBD2 may be the D gene (5 bases each). V shed 3 bases and J shed 5 bases, with 9 bases lying between them. The CDR3 length is 13 residues. CDR1 is SGHDT, CDR2 YYEEEE, per germline. In DNA form, the CDR3 reads TGTGCCAGCAGCTGGGGGATTCAAAACATTCAGTACTTC. As protein: CASSWGIQNIQYF.

About this clone itself: At the DNA level, this CDR3 is encoded by other sequences in the same sample as well. V and J are TRBV6-6 and TRBJ2-1, with D hard to call. The CDR3 consists of 10 residues. Germline loops: CDR1 MNHNY, CDR2 SVGAGI (reference sequence). Trimming removed 6 bases at V and 3 bases at J, with 0 bases between. Written as DNA, the CDR3 is TGTGCCAGCAGCTACAATGAGCAGTTCTTC. It encodes CASSYNEQFF.

This clone was seen a few times. The genes are TRBV7-9 and TRBJ2-7, with TRBD2 matching 10 bases. Per the germline V gene, CDR1 is SEHNR and CDR2 is FQNEAQ (reference sequence). With 4 bases clipped from V and 4 bases from J, the junction kept 10 bases outside the gene matches. The CDR3 runs to 16 residues. Here the CDR3 DNA reads TGTGCCAGCAGCTCCCCCGAGCGGGAGGGCCTTTACGAGCAGTACTTC. This codes for CASSSPEREGLYEQYF.

The DNA of the CDR3 is TGCAGTGCTAGAGATCAAGAGACCCAGTACTTC. Encoded protein: CSARDQETQYF. J is TRBJ2-5 and V is TRBV20-1; D unclear. The CDR3 sequence is 11 residues long. Trimming cost V 0 bases and J 2 bases, with 1 base left between them. The germline V gene has CDR1 DFQATT and CDR2 SNEGSKA (reference sequence).

The J gene is TRBJ2-5, the V gene TRBV5-6; TRBD2 agrees at 11 bases. The J segment lost 6 bases and the V segment lost 4 bases, leaving 14 bases of the junction unmatched. CDR1 and CDR2 (germline): SGHDT, YYEEEE. The CDR3 covers 17 residues. The CDR3 nucleotides are TGTGCCAGCAGCCTAAACCCGGGACTAGCGGTCCGGCAGACCCAGTACTTC. Translating gives CASSLNPGLAVRQTQYF.

The genes are TRBV6-2 or TRBV6-3 and TRBJ1-1, with 9 bases aligning to TRBD1. Germline trimming cut 2 bases from V and 3 bases from J; bases unmatched to any gene: 7. The CDR3 spans 16 residues. CDR1 is MNHEY and CDR2 is SVGEGT in the germline V gene. The CDR3 nucleotides read TGTGCCAGCAGTTACCTTCATTGGGACAGGGACACTGAAGCTTTCTTT. Residues: CASSYLHWDRDTEAFF.

The gene calls are TRBV5-1 and TRBJ1-1, with D possibly matching TRBD1 (6 bases). The ends were cut back, 0 bases at V and 0 bases at J, with 9 bases in the middle. The CDR3 covers 15 residues. Germline CDR1 and CDR2: SGHRS and YFSETQ. The DNA of the CDR3 is TGCGCCAGCAGCTTGGTGGGGGGGCTGAACACTGAAGCTTTCTTT. Encoded protein: CASSLVGGLNTEAFF.

This chain uses TRBV4-2 with TRBJ1-4; 10 bases are shared with TRBD1. With V trimmed by 2 bases and J by 7 bases, 7 bases remained unmatched. Germline V gene sequence: CDR1 LGHNA, CDR2 YNFKEQ. The CDR3 length is 16 residues. Here the CDR3 DNA reads TGTGCCAGCAGCCAAAAACCGGGACAGGGGAGTGAAAAACTGTTTTTT. It is translated as CASSQKPGQGSEKLFF.

The chain recombines TRBV10-3 with TRBJ1-4; 10 bases are shared with TRBD1. Germline CDR1 and CDR2: ENHRY and SYGVKD. This CDR3 comprises 15 residues. The junction had 3 bases not matched to a gene; V was cut back by 0 bases and J by 8 bases. CDR3 bases: TGTGCCATCAGTGAGTCGACGGGACAGGGGGAAAAACTGTTTTTT. Its protein product is CAISESTGQGEKLFF.

The chain employs TRBV4-1 and TRBJ1-2, with 8 bases lining up with TRBD1. V shed 2 bases, J shed 5 bases, and the junction held 7 bases outside the gene matches. The CDR3 covers 15 residues. In germline, CDR1 is MGHRA, CDR2 YSYEKL. In DNA, the CDR3 is TGCGCCAGCAGCCAACCAGGACAGGGTGAATATGGCTACACCTTC. As protein: CASSQPGQGEYGYTF.

The chain joins TRBV28 to TRBJ2-5; 12 nucleotides align to TRBD2. CDR1 MDHEN and CDR2 SYDVKM come from the germline V gene. V lost 7 bases, J lost 0 bases, and 15 bases stayed unmatched. This CDR3 is built from 19 residues. The CDR3 DNA sequence: TGTGCCAGCACCCGGCTAAAAATAGGGACTAGCGGGTACCAAGAGACCCAGTACTTC. Protein sequence: CASTRLKIGTSGYQETQYF.

The genes are TRBV28 and TRBJ2-7, with TRBD1 as a possible D gene (5 bases). The V end lost 6 bases, the J end lost 0 bases, and 9 bases lay between the germline ends. The CDR3 is 13 amino acids. The germline V gene has CDR1 MDHEN and CDR2 SYDVKM. The CDR3 is CASSPRVSYEQYF. Here the CDR3 DNA reads TGTGCCAGCAGCCCCAGGGTCTCCTACGAGCAGTACTTC.

The chain joins TRBV2 to TRBJ2-7; D is ambiguous. CDR1 and CDR2 from the germline V gene are SNHLY and FYNNEI. V lost 2 bases to trimming and J lost 6 bases, with 8 bases between them. CDR3 length: 12 amino acids. The CDR3 sequence is CASSEKRFEQYF. CDR3 sequence (DNA): TGTGCCAGCAGTGAAAAACGGTTCGAGCAGTACTTC.

This chain connects TRBV9 to TRBJ2-3; D is perhaps TRBD2 (6 bases). This CDR3 has 15 amino acids. The germline V and J ends were trimmed by 2 bases and 2 bases, with 12 bases remaining between them. Germline V gene sequence: CDR1 SGDLS, CDR2 YYNGEE. CDR3: CASSVEGAPTDTQYF. CDR3 nucleotide sequence: TGTGCCAGCAGCGTGGAGGGTGCCCCCACAGATACGCAGTATTTT.

The chain links TRBV27 to TRBJ2-1; TRBD1 matches at 10 bases. The CDR3 spans 16 residues. Germline trimming cut 8 bases from V and 5 bases from J; bases unmatched to any gene: 12. Germline-derived CDR1 and CDR2 are MNHEY and SMNVEV (reference sequence). CDR3 loop: CASSLLWDRGDNEQFF. The CDR3 nucleotides read TGTGCCAGCTCCCTCTTATGGGACAGGGGTGACAATGAGCAGTTCTTC.

This clone has just one count. V is TRBV29-1 and J is TRBJ1-1; D remains ambiguous. The CDR3 totals 13 residues. V lost 7 bases and J lost 0, with 12 bases in between. Per germline, CDR1 SQVTM and CDR2 ANQGSEA. The CDR3 DNA is TGCAGCGGGATGCATGAGATGAACACTGAAGCTTTCTTT. This codes for CSGMHEMNTEAFF.

The chain combines TRBV6-5 with TRBJ1-2, with D perhaps TRBD1 (5 bases). The length of the CDR3 is 13 residues. From germline, CDR1 is MNHEY and CDR2 SVGAGI. V lost 3 bases, J lost 4 bases, and 9 bases lay in between. CDR3: CASSYRGTYGYTF. Written as DNA, the CDR3 is TGTGCCAGCAGTTATCGGGGGACCTATGGCTACACCTTC.

The chain joins TRBV7-8 to TRBJ2-7; D is undetermined. Germline-derived CDR1 and CDR2 are SGHVS and FQNEAQ. The CDR3 loop spans 13 amino acids. Trimming took 2 bases from V and 3 from J, leaving 8 bases between them. DNA for the CDR3: TGTGCCAGCAGCTTAAAGCCACACTACGAGCAGTACTTC. Amino acid sequence: CASSLKPHYEQYF.

The chain couples TRBV14 to TRBJ1-5; possible D gene TRBD1, 5 bases. Germline V gene data show CDR1 as SGHDN and CDR2 as FVKESK. The length of the CDR3 is 13 residues. Trimming cost V 5 bases and J 5 bases, with 10 bases left between them. CDR3 bases: TGTGCCAGCAGCGTCGACAGCTATCAGCCCCAGCATTTT. The encoded protein is CASSVDSYQPQHF.

The rearrangement joins TRBV18 to TRBJ2-2; no clear D gene. Trimming removed 4 bases from V and 4 bases from J, with 1 base in between. CDR3 size: 11 residues. Germline values: CDR1 KGHSH, CDR2 LQKENI. CDR3 in DNA: TGTGCCAGCTCACTCACCGGGGAGCTGTTTTTT. Translating gives CASSLTGELFF.

About this clone: Its ends do not fully match the called genes, so a read error is possible. The chain employs TRBV6-6 and TRBJ2-2; D not resolved. The CDR3 sequence is 13 residues long. The germline V gene has CDR1 MNHNY and CDR2 SVGAGI (reference sequence). CDR3 residues: CASSYSNPGELFF. The CDR3 DNA is TGTGCCAGCAGTTACTCGAACCCCGGGGAGCTGTTTTTT.

The chain carries TRBV6-6 and TRBJ2-1, with D maybe TRBD2 (5 bases). Per the germline V gene, CDR1 is MNHNY and CDR2 is SVGAGI (reference sequence). There are 13 residues in the CDR3. The V end lost 4 bases, the J end lost 5 bases, and 9 bases lay between the germline ends. The CDR3 sequence is CASSSLAHNEQFF. The CDR3 region has the DNA TGTGCCAGCAGTTCGCTAGCTCACAATGAGCAGTTCTTC.

The chain links TRBV7-9 to TRBJ2-1, with D possibly called TRBD1 or TRBD2 (5 bases each). V lost 6 bases and J lost 7, with 25 bases in between. CDR3 length: 17 residues. CDR1 SEHNR and CDR2 FQNEAQ come from the germline V gene (reference sequence). The CDR3 region is CASREGPGQVGRNEQFF. CDR3 nucleotide sequence: TGTGCCAGCAGAGAGGGACCAGGGCAAGTAGGTAGAAATGAGCAGTTCTTC.